Listed below are T cell receptor beta chains from one sample, sequenced in a study of technical replicates of blood from a handful of donors. Repertoires were generated with immunoSEQ multiplex PCR, while TCRdb's copy carries only in-frame clones and drops some. This table has some 98,000 clones, around 95% appearing once. The sequenced sample consisted of T cells isolated from PBMCs. These receptors came from a human donor in good health. CDR3s include the opening cysteine and the closing phenylalanine or tryptophan. The order of the fields is CDR3 protein, CDR3 DNA, clone size, J gene, V gene, D gene. D genes are given only for firm matches. Clone size appears in some rows only: once, few, many, or a class for an expanded clone.

CDR3 protein: CSVQRVGSYEQYF; CDR3 DNA: TGCAGCGTTCAACGGGTTGGATCCTACGAGCAGTACTTC; clone size: .; J gene: TRBJ2-7; V gene: TRBV29-1; D gene: .
CDR3 protein: CASSLSGGTREHEQYF; CDR3 DNA: TGCGCCAGCAGCTTGAGTGGGGGGACTAGAGAACACGAGCAGTACTTC; clone size: .; J gene: TRBJ2-7; V gene: TRBV5-1; D gene: TRBD2
CDR3 protein: CASSLGQGWDEQYF; CDR3 DNA: TGTGCCAGCAGCCTCGGACAGGGTTGGGACGAGCAGTACTTC; clone size: .; J gene: TRBJ2-7; V gene: TRBV7-9; D gene: TRBD1
CDR3 protein: CATSSWGRGGEKLFF; CDR3 DNA: TGTGCCACCAGCAGCTGGGGCAGGGGTGGCGAAAAACTGTTTTTT; clone size: .; J gene: TRBJ1-4; V gene: TRBV15; D gene: .
CDR3 protein: CASSFGSETMNTEAFF; CDR3 DNA: TGTGCCAGCAGTTTCGGGTCAGAAACAATGAACACTGAAGCTTTCTTT; clone size: .; J gene: TRBJ1-1; V gene: TRBV6-5; D gene: .
CDR3 protein: CASGRGGNQPQHF; CDR3 DNA: TGTGCCAGCGGCAGAGGAGGAAATCAGCCCCAGCATTTT; clone size: .; J gene: TRBJ1-5; V gene: TRBV2; D gene: .
CDR3 protein: CASSGTGGGYTF; CDR3 DNA: TGCGCCAGCAGCGGGACAGGGGGTGGCTACACCTTC; clone size: .; J gene: TRBJ1-2; V gene: TRBV5-1; D gene: TRBD1
CDR3 protein: CASRSVGQTNTGELFF; CDR3 DNA: TGTGCCAGTCGGTCCGTCGGACAGACTAACACCGGGGAGCTGTTTTTT; clone size: .; J gene: TRBJ2-2; V gene: TRBV19; D gene: .
CDR3 protein: CASSVSVDGHAGGPTDTQYF; CDR3 DNA: TGTGCCAGCAGTGTATCCGTTGATGGACACGCGGGAGGGCCGACAGATACGCAGTATTTT; clone size: .; J gene: TRBJ2-3; V gene: TRBV2; D gene: TRBD2
CDR3 protein: CASSPSGGYYNEQFF; CDR3 DNA: TGTGCCAGCAGTCCCAGCGGGGGGTACTACAATGAGCAGTTCTTC; clone size: .; J gene: TRBJ2-1; V gene: TRBV13; D gene: TRBD2
CDR3 protein: CASSQEQGIANYGYTF; CDR3 DNA: TGCGCCAGCAGCCAAGAACAGGGCATAGCTAACTATGGCTACACCTTC; clone size: .; J gene: TRBJ1-2; V gene: TRBV4-1; D gene: .
CDR3 protein: CASSEPGLRGQNEQFF; CDR3 DNA: TGTGCCAGCAGCGAGCCGGGACTACGCGGGCAGAATGAGCAGTTCTTC; clone size: .; J gene: TRBJ2-1; V gene: TRBV7-7; D gene: TRBD2
CDR3 protein: CAWGSGVTGRYEQYF; CDR3 DNA: TGTGCCTGGGGTTCGGGAGTGACGGGGAGGTACGAGCAGTACTTC; clone size: .; J gene: TRBJ2-7; V gene: TRBV30; D gene: .
CDR3 protein: CASSPTTGSAQPQHF; CDR3 DNA: TGCGCCAGCAGCCCGACTACGGGGTCAGCACAGCCCCAGCATTTT; clone size: .; J gene: TRBJ1-5; V gene: TRBV5-1; D gene: .
CDR3 protein: CASSLTRVDEQFF; CDR3 DNA: TGTGCCAGCAGCTTAACCAGGGTGGATGAGCAGTTCTTC; clone size: .; J gene: TRBJ2-1; V gene: TRBV7-3; D gene: .
CDR3 protein: CASSQGSGTEFYEQYF; CDR3 DNA: TGCGCCAGCAGCCAGGGCAGTGGGACAGAATTTTACGAGCAGTACTTC; clone size: .; J gene: TRBJ2-7; V gene: TRBV4-1; D gene: TRBD1
CDR3 protein: CASSPTSLAGDVTGELFF; CDR3 DNA: TGTGCCAGCAGCCCTACCTCACTAGCGGGAGATGTCACCGGGGAGCTGTTTTTT; clone size: .; J gene: TRBJ2-2; V gene: TRBV28; D gene: TRBD2
CDR3 protein: CASSGDGTAFSYEQYF; CDR3 DNA: TGCGCCAGCAGCGGAGACGGGACAGCGTTTTCCTACGAGCAGTACTTC; clone size: .; J gene: TRBJ2-7; V gene: TRBV5-1; D gene: TRBD1
CDR3 protein: CASSGGGSYNEAFF; CDR3 DNA: TGTGCCAGCAGCGGGGGGGGGAGTTATAATGAAGCTTTCTTT; clone size: .; J gene: TRBJ1-1; V gene: TRBV9; D gene: .
CDR3 protein: CASSLAGVETQYF; CDR3 DNA: TGTGCCAGTAGCCTAGCAGGAGTGGAGACCCAGTACTTC; clone size: once; J gene: TRBJ2-5; V gene: TRBV19; D gene: .
CDR3 protein: CASSSAGEQYF; CDR3 DNA: TGCGCCAGCAGCTCCGCGGGGGAGCAGTACTTC; clone size: once; J gene: TRBJ2-7; V gene: TRBV5-1; D gene: .
CDR3 protein: CASSSPGGGAGETQYF; CDR3 DNA: TGTGCCAGCAGTTCCCCGGGCGGGGGGGCCGGTGAGACCCAGTACTTC; clone size: .; J gene: TRBJ2-5; V gene: TRBV28; D gene: TRBD2
CDR3 protein: CASRGLAGDYNEQFF; CDR3 DNA: TGTGCCAGCAGAGGACTAGCGGGAGACTACAATGAGCAGTTCTTC; clone size: .; J gene: TRBJ2-1; V gene: TRBV7-9; D gene: TRBD2
CDR3 protein: CASSRGTSGSEQYF; CDR3 DNA: TGCGCCAGCAGTCGCGGGACTAGCGGGAGCGAGCAGTACTTC; clone size: few; J gene: TRBJ2-7; V gene: TRBV4-1; D gene: TRBD2
CDR3 protein: CASSYTGMSGNTIYF; CDR3 DNA: TGTGCCAGCAGTTACACCGGGATGAGTGGAAACACCATATATTTT; clone size: .; J gene: TRBJ1-3; V gene: TRBV6-5; D gene: .
CDR3 protein: CASSEVGGGRQPQHF; CDR3 DNA: TGTGCCAGCAGTGAAGTTGGAGGGGGCCGGCAGCCCCAGCATTTT; clone size: .; J gene: TRBJ1-5; V gene: TRBV6-1; D gene: TRBD1
CDR3 protein: CASSVDGRPNEKLFF; CDR3 DNA: TGTGCCAGCAGCGTAGACGGGAGACCTAATGAAAAACTGTTTTTT; clone size: .; J gene: TRBJ1-4; V gene: TRBV9; D gene: .
CDR3 protein: CASSDGQGHQPQHF; CDR3 DNA: TGTGCCAGCAGTGACGGGCAGGGTCATCAGCCCCAGCATTTT; clone size: .; J gene: TRBJ1-5; V gene: TRBV2; D gene: .
CDR3 protein: CASSSDNYEQYF; CDR3 DNA: TGTGCCAGCAGTTCAGACAACTACGAGCAGTACTTC; clone size: .; J gene: TRBJ2-7; V gene: TRBV28; D gene: .
CDR3 protein: CASSLVSIGGVKVNQPQHF; CDR3 DNA: TGCGCCAGCAGCTTGGTAAGTATCGGGGGGGTGAAGGTCAATCAGCCCCAGCATTTT; clone size: once; J gene: TRBJ1-5; V gene: TRBV5-1; D gene: .
CDR3 protein: CASSSSGGQAQYF; CDR3 DNA: TGTGCCAGCAGCTCATCCGGGGGGCAGGCCCAGTACTTC; clone size: .; J gene: TRBJ2-5; V gene: TRBV7-9; D gene: .
CDR3 protein: CASSQDVESSYEQYF; CDR3 DNA: TGCGCCAGCAGCCAAGATGTGGAGAGCTCCTACGAGCAGTACTTC; clone size: .; J gene: TRBJ2-7; V gene: TRBV4-1; D gene: .
CDR3 protein: CASSLGGRAQGYGYTF; CDR3 DNA: TGTGCCAGCAGCTTGGGGGGCAGGGCGCAAGGATATGGCTACACCTTC; clone size: .; J gene: TRBJ1-2; V gene: TRBV5-4; D gene: .
CDR3 protein: CASGSALTGSYEQYF; CDR3 DNA: TGTGCCAGCGGATCCGCTCTTACGGGATCCTACGAGCAGTACTTC; clone size: .; J gene: TRBJ2-7; V gene: TRBV6-1; D gene: .
CDR3 protein: CASSLGGGSPLDEQFF; CDR3 DNA: TGTGCCAGCAGCTTAGGCGGGGGATCCCCGTTGGATGAGCAGTTCTTC; clone size: .; J gene: TRBJ2-1; V gene: TRBV11-1; D gene: TRBD2
CDR3 protein: CTSSLRGVAGGPETQYF; CDR3 DNA: TGCACCAGCAGCCTACGAGGGGTAGCGGGGGGGCCGGAGACCCAGTACTTC; clone size: .; J gene: TRBJ2-5; V gene: TRBV1; D gene: .
CDR3 protein: CASSQTGGGYTF; CDR3 DNA: TGTGCCAGCAGCCAGACAGGGGGTGGCTACACCTTC; clone size: .; J gene: TRBJ1-2; V gene: TRBV6-5; D gene: TRBD1
CDR3 protein: CARQENNSPLHF; CDR3 DNA: TGTGCCAGACAGGAAAATAATTCACCCCTCCACTTT; clone size: .; J gene: TRBJ1-6; V gene: TRBV2; D gene: .
CDR3 protein: CASQGFGNQPQHF; CDR3 DNA: TGTGCCAGCCAGGGGTTCGGCAATCAGCCCCAGCATTTT; clone size: .; J gene: TRBJ1-5; V gene: TRBV6-1; D gene: .
CDR3 protein: CASGSEVGQPQHF; CDR3 DNA: TGTGCCAGTGGAAGTGAGGTTGGTCAGCCCCAGCATTTT; clone size: .; J gene: TRBJ1-5; V gene: TRBV6-1; D gene: .
CDR3 protein: CASSAGGSYEQYF; CDR3 DNA: TGTGCCAGCTCAGCGGGAGGCTCCTACGAGCAGTACTTC; clone size: .; J gene: TRBJ2-7; V gene: TRBV2; D gene: TRBD2
CDR3 protein: CASGEGTEAFF; CDR3 DNA: TGTGCCAGCGGGGAGGGCACTGAAGCTTTCTTT; clone size: once; J gene: TRBJ1-1; V gene: TRBV2; D gene: .
CDR3 protein: CAWSVESLTSNIQYF; CDR3 DNA: TGTGCCTGGAGTGTAGAGTCCCTAACCTCGAACATTCAGTACTTC; clone size: .; J gene: TRBJ2-4; V gene: TRBV30; D gene: .
CDR3 protein: CASSVSGPSYEQYF; CDR3 DNA: TGTGCCAGCAGTGTTAGCGGACCCTCCTACGAGCAGTACTTC; clone size: .; J gene: TRBJ2-7; V gene: TRBV6-1; D gene: .
CDR3 protein: CASSLTGSGNTIYF; CDR3 DNA: TGTGCCAGCAGCTTAACAGGTTCTGGAAACACCATATATTTT; clone size: .; J gene: TRBJ1-3; V gene: TRBV5-6; D gene: .
CDR3 protein: CASSQVTASSYEQYF; CDR3 DNA: TGTGCCAGCAGCCAAGTTACAGCCAGCTCCTACGAGCAGTACTTC; clone size: few; J gene: TRBJ2-7; V gene: TRBV14; D gene: .
CDR3 protein: CASRKGGESTEAFF; CDR3 DNA: TGTGCCAGCAGAAAGGGAGGTGAGAGCACTGAAGCTTTCTTT; clone size: .; J gene: TRBJ1-1; V gene: TRBV2; D gene: .
CDR3 protein: CASSFSPDSYYGYTF; CDR3 DNA: TGTGCCAGCAGCTTTTCTCCGGACAGCTACTATGGCTACACCTTC; clone size: .; J gene: TRBJ1-2; V gene: TRBV28; D gene: .
CDR3 protein: CAWIFGDRSNSPLHF; CDR3 DNA: TGTGCCTGGATCTTCGGGGACAGGTCGAATTCACCCCTCCACTTT; clone size: once; J gene: TRBJ1-6; V gene: TRBV30; D gene: TRBD1
CDR3 protein: CASSAGTSIALYEQYF; CDR3 DNA: TGTGCCAGCAGCGCCGGGACTAGCATCGCCCTGTACGAGCAGTACTTC; clone size: .; J gene: TRBJ2-7; V gene: TRBV21-1; D gene: .
CDR3 protein: CASSYRYRDNFYEQYF; CDR3 DNA: TGTGCCAGCAGTTACCGTTACCGGGACAACTTCTACGAGCAGTACTTC; clone size: .; J gene: TRBJ2-7; V gene: TRBV6-5; D gene: .
CDR3 protein: CASSSGPNYGYTF; CDR3 DNA: TGTGCCAGCAGCTCAGGTCCAAACTATGGCTACACCTTC; clone size: once; J gene: TRBJ1-2; V gene: TRBV7-9; D gene: .